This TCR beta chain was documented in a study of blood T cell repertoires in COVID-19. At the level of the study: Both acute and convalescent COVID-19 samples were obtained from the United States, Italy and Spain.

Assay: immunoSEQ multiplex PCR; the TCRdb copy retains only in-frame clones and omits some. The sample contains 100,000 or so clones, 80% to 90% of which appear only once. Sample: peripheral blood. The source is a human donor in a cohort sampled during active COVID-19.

The CDR3 loop reads CASSFSPPGANEKLFF. The CDR3 nucleotides are TGTGCCAGCAGTTTTTCTCCCCCAGGGGCTAATGAAAAACTGTTTTTT. The rearrangement uses TRBV27 and TRBJ1-4; maybe TRBD1 (6 bases). This CDR3 spans 16 amino acids. Germline loops: CDR1 MNHEY, CDR2 SMNVEV (reference sequence). Trimming pared 3 bases from V and 3 bases from J, leaving 14 bases between.